The 28 T cell receptor beta chains reported below all come from one sample, sequenced in a study of CD8 T cells in Susac syndrome. With random hexamers, about 0.45 to 1 ug RNA was reverse transcribed. TCRdb reprocessed the immunoSEQ multiplex PCR reads with MiXCR, giving one entry per CDR3 protein. In the table there are about 80,000 distinct CDR3 sequences, roughly 96% of which are singletons. Material: CD8+ T cells from PBMCs. Source of these receptors: a human donor with Susac syndrome.

In this sample, this clonotype turned up a few times. This chain connects TRBV5-1 to TRBJ2-3; 7 bases agree with TRBD1. The V and J ends lost 0 bases and 2 bases, in that order; junction bases with no gene match: 3. Germline V CDR1 and CDR2: SGHRS, YFSETQ. CDR3 length: 15 amino acids. The CDR3 reads CASSLDGQVTDTQYF. The CDR3 nucleotides read TGCGCCAGCAGCTTGGACGGACAGGTCACAGATACGCAGTATTTT.

V and J are TRBV29-1 and TRBJ2-1, with no clear D. Trimming took 0 bases from V and 8 from J, leaving 5 bases between them. There are 11 residues in the CDR3. The V gene's germline CDR1 is SQVTM and CDR2 ANQGSEA. The CDR3 loop is CSVEEGYEQFF. The CDR3 region has the DNA TGCAGCGTTGAAGAGGGGTATGAGCAGTTCTTC.

V and J are TRBV27 and TRBJ2-7; no firm D call. This CDR3 spans 12 amino acids. Between the trimmed V and J ends, which lost 8 bases and 5 bases, there was a span of 13 bases. The germline gives CDR1 MNHEY, CDR2 SMNVEV (reference sequence). The DNA of the CDR3 is TGTGCCAGCTTCCTTGGAAGCCACGAGCAGTACTTC. The encoded protein is CASFLGSHEQYF.

The chain joins TRBV29-1 to TRBJ1-1; 7 bases are shared with TRBD1. This CDR3 contains 15 residues. Germline CDR1 is SQVTM and CDR2 is ANQGSEA. Unmatched junction bases numbered 13, after V lost 4 bases and J lost 5 bases. This CDR3 is CSVGSVRGLDTEAFF. CDR3 DNA sequence: TGCAGCGTTGGTTCGGTCAGGGGGTTGGATACTGAAGCTTTCTTT.

This clonotype was seen just once. The genes are TRBV20-1 and TRBJ2-1, with D possibly being TRBD2 (6 bases). V lost 2 bases and J lost 0, with 11 bases in between. The CDR3 has 15 residues. CDR1 and CDR2 from the germline V gene are DFQATT and SNEGSKA (reference sequence). CDR3 DNA: TGCAGTGCTAGATTGGAGGGCTTCTCCTACAATGAGCAGTTCTTC. This translates into CSARLEGFSYNEQFF.

This chain connects TRBV5-6 to TRBJ1-2; 8 bases line up with TRBD1. Germline loops: CDR1 SGHDT, CDR2 YYEEEE. The CDR3 spans 14 residues. The ends lost 5 bases at V and 4 bases at J; junction bases unmatched: 7. CDR3 bases: TGTGCCAGCAGTGCCGGGACAGGTCCCTATGGCTACACCTTC. This codes for CASSAGTGPYGYTF.

This chain joins TRBV20-1 and TRBJ1-5, with unresolved D. Germline CDR1 reads DFQATT; CDR2 reads SNEGSKA (reference sequence). The CDR3 contains 16 residues. Trimming pared 0 bases from V and 2 bases from J, leaving 14 bases between. The CDR3 sequence: CSARDARELGNQPQHF. CDR3 DNA sequence: TGCAGTGCTAGAGATGCCCGGGAGTTAGGCAATCAGCCCCAGCATTTT.

The chain carries TRBV5-1 and TRBJ1-1; D remains ambiguous. The CDR3 totals 13 residues. V lost 1 base and J lost 8, with 12 bases in between. CDR1 and CDR2 from the germline V gene are SGHRS and YFSETQ. CDR3: CASSLPPESEAFF. CDR3 DNA: TGCGCCAGCAGCTTGCCACCCGAGTCAGAAGCTTTCTTT. The variable domain in full, with the rest retrieved from reference TRBV5-1 and TRBJ1-1, is KAGVTQTPRYLIKTRGQQVTLSCSPISGHRSVSWYQQTPGQGLQFLFEYFSETQRNKGNFPGRFSGRQFSNSRSEMNVSTLELGDSALYLCASSLPPESEAFFGQGTRLTVV.

The V gene is TRBV24-1, the J gene TRBJ2-2, with 7 nucleotides matching TRBD1. CDR1 is KGHDR, CDR2 SFDVKD, per germline. The trim removed 3 bases at V and 0 bases at J, leaving 6 bases unmatched. The length of the CDR3 is 17 residues. This chain's CDR3 is CATSDPGQLTNTGELFF. The CDR3 DNA is TGTGCCACCAGTGATCCGGGACAGTTAACGAACACCGGGGAGCTGTTTTTT.

The rearrangement uses TRBV20-1 and TRBJ2-7; 15 bases line up with TRBD2. The germline gives CDR1 DFQATT, CDR2 SNEGSKA (reference sequence). This CDR3 has 15 amino acids. CDR3 DNA sequence: TGCAGCCCAAAGGGACTAGCGGGAGGACATTACGAGCAGTACTTC. Amino acid sequence: CSPKGLAGGHYEQYF.

This chain connects TRBV12-3 or TRBV12-4 to TRBJ1-1, with TRBD1 as a possible D gene (6 bases). Trimming pared 4 bases from V and 4 bases from J, leaving 10 bases between. The CDR3 consists of 13 residues. The DNA for the CDR3 is TGTGCCAGCAGTTGGGGGCCTTCCACTGAAGCTTTCTTT. Its protein is CASSWGPSTEAFF.

The chain carries TRBV20-1 and TRBJ2-7; tentatively, D is TRBD1 or TRBD2 (5 bases each). CDR1 and CDR2 from the germline V gene are DFQATT and SNEGSKA (reference sequence). V was pared by 6 bases and J by 5 bases, with 14 bases between. The CDR3 has 12 amino acids. CDR3 bases: TGCAGTGCGACCGGGGCCGGGAACGAGCAGTACTTC. Protein sequence: CSATGAGNEQYF.

The V and J genes are TRBV6-6 and TRBJ2-2; TRBD1 aligns across 7 bases. Germline V gene sequence: CDR1 MNHNY, CDR2 SVGAGI (reference sequence). This CDR3 has 15 residues. Trimming took 7 bases from V and 3 from J; bases not matched to a gene: 8. CDR3 residues: CASTLDREHTGELFF. The CDR3 DNA sequence: TGTGCCAGCACCCTAGACAGGGAACACACCGGGGAGCTGTTTTTT.

This clonotype has a single count. The chain links TRBV30 to TRBJ2-1; the D gene could be TRBD1 or TRBD2 (5 bases each). The germline gives CDR1 GTSNPN, CDR2 SVGIG (reference sequence). V lost 5 bases, J lost 4 bases, and 18 bases lay in between. The CDR3 has 15 residues. The CDR3: CAWDSGTSLYNEQFF. CDR3 bases: TGTGCCTGGGACTCCGGGACCTCTCTTTACAATGAGCAGTTCTTC.

The rearrangement joins TRBV19 to TRBJ2-2; no clear D gene. This CDR3 is 17 amino acids long. Germline V gene sequence: CDR1 LNHDA, CDR2 SQIVND (reference sequence). V lost 4 bases to trimming and J lost 0 bases, with 15 bases between them. The CDR3 reads CASSTSLWQSNTGELFF. In DNA form, the CDR3 reads TGTGCCAGTAGTACCTCCCTTTGGCAGTCGAACACCGGGGAGCTGTTTTTT.

V usage is TRBV15 and J usage is TRBJ2-7; 7 nucleotides match TRBD1. V shed 6 bases and J 6 bases; nucleotides not matched to a gene: 8. Per germline, CDR1 LNHNV and CDR2 YYDKDF (reference sequence). CDR3 length: 13 residues. CDR3 in amino acids: CATSQDRSVEQYF. In DNA, the CDR3 is TGTGCCACCAGTCAGGACAGGTCCGTCGAGCAGTACTTC.

This clonotype was found once. The chain combines TRBV20-1 with TRBJ1-2; D unresolved. Germline loops: CDR1 DFQATT, CDR2 SNEGSKA (reference sequence). The CDR3 sequence is 9 residues long. The V and J ends lost 6 bases and 8 bases respectively, with 7 bases between them. CDR3 sequence: CSAETGYTF. The CDR3, as DNA: TGCAGTGCCGAGACGGGCTACACCTTC.

This rearrangement joins TRBV29-1 to TRBJ1-1; D remains ambiguous. Germline V gene data show CDR1 as SQVTM and CDR2 as ANQGSEA. This CDR3 contains 14 residues. The V gene lost 0 bases and the J gene lost 1 base, with 9 bases spanning the gap. CDR3 DNA: TGCAGCGTTGAAGACAATCCGGGGAACACTGAAGCTTTCTTT. It translates to CSVEDNPGNTEAFF.

V is TRBV15 and J is TRBJ2-1; TRBD2 matches 8 bases. V was pared by 0 bases and J by 4 bases, with 5 bases of the junction left unmatched. This CDR3 region has 16 residues. The V gene's germline CDR1 is LNHNV and CDR2 YYDKDF (reference sequence). The CDR3: CATSREGTSGYNEQFF. In DNA form, the CDR3 reads TGTGCCACCAGCAGAGAAGGTACTAGCGGTTACAATGAGCAGTTCTTC.

The V and J genes are TRBV6-5 and TRBJ2-7; no firm D call. V gave up 2 bases and J gave up 3 bases, with 8 bases separating them. The CDR3 has 13 amino acids. Germline assignment: CDR1 MNHEY and CDR2 SVGAGI. CDR3 DNA: TGTGCCAGCAGTTACGGCAGAGGCTACGAGCAGTACTTC. The encoded protein is CASSYGRGYEQYF.

The rearrangement links TRBV15 to TRBJ1-6, with 9 bases aligning to TRBD1. V lost 2 bases, J lost 9 bases, and 14 bases stayed unmatched. The CDR3 is 18 residues long. Looked up from germline, CDR1 is LNHNV and CDR2 is YYDKDF (reference sequence). Here the CDR3 reads CATSRTHLDRDRVSPLHF. The CDR3 region has the DNA TGTGCCACCAGCAGAACGCACTTGGACCGGGACAGGGTTTCACCCCTCCACTTT. The full variable domain, in which reference TRBV15 and TRBJ1-6 provide the parts outside the CDR3, is DAMVIQNPRYQVTQFGKPVTLSCSQTLNHNVMYWYQQKSSQAPKLLFHYYDKDFNNEADTPDNFQSRRPNTSFCFLDIRSPGLGDTAMYLCATSRTHLDRDRVSPLHFGNGTRLTVT.

This chain joins TRBV7-2 and TRBJ2-3; 15 bases agree with TRBD2. The CDR3 runs 17 residues. The germline V gene encodes CDR1 SGHTA and CDR2 FQGNSA. Losses at the gene ends were 5 bases for V and 5 bases for J; bases not matched to a gene: 8. The CDR3 nucleotides read TGTGCCAGCAGCCTGGGACTAGCGGGAGGTTGGAAAGATACGCAGTATTTT. Its translation is CASSLGLAGGWKDTQYF.

The gene calls are TRBV30 and TRBJ2-1; D ambiguous. The CDR3 has 14 amino acids. V gave up 3 bases and J gave up 7 bases, with 16 bases separating them. Germline V gives CDR1 GTSNPN, CDR2 SVGIG (reference sequence). CDR3 loop: CAWSGSSWPNEQFF. In nucleotides, the CDR3 is TGTGCCTGGAGCGGTTCGTCCTGGCCAAATGAGCAGTTCTTC.

CDR3 sequence (DNA): TGTGCCAGCAGCCCCTCGAGGGGGTCGGAGACCCAGTACTTC. Amino acids: CASSPSRGSETQYF. The chain links TRBV7-8 to TRBJ2-5, with D perhaps TRBD1 (6 bases). The CDR3 is made up of 14 amino acids. Trimming removed 5 bases at V and 5 bases at J, with 15 bases between. Germline CDR1 reads SGHVS; CDR2 reads FQNEAQ.

This rearrangement joins TRBV9 to TRBJ2-1; D is possibly TRBD1 (5 bases). V lost 4 bases to trimming and J lost 10 bases, with 9 bases between them. The CDR3 extends over 11 amino acids. Looked up from germline, CDR1 is SGDLS and CDR2 is YYNGEE. In DNA form, the CDR3 reads TGTGCCAGCAGCACAGGACCCGAGCAGTTCTTC. It codes for CASSTGPEQFF.

This chain uses TRBV11-1 with TRBJ1-1, with D possibly TRBD1 on 6 matching bases. The V gene lost 5 bases and the J gene lost 1 base, with 17 bases spanning the gap. The CDR3 sequence is 16 residues long. The germline V gene encodes CDR1 SGHAT and CDR2 FQDESV (reference sequence). This CDR3 reads CASSPRGGAGNTEAFF. DNA for the CDR3: TGTGCCAGCAGCCCCCGAGGGGGGGCCGGGAACACTGAAGCTTTCTTT.

The chain carries TRBV9 and TRBJ2-2, with D possibly TRBD1 on 5 matching bases. This CDR3 comprises 13 residues. Trimming took 3 bases from V and 2 from J, leaving 5 bases between them. The germline V gene encodes CDR1 SGDLS and CDR2 YYNGEE. CDR3 nucleotide sequence: TGTGCCAGCAGCGGGGGCAACACCGGGGAGCTGTTTTTT. It encodes CASSGGNTGELFF. Supplemented by reference TRBV9 and TRBJ2-2, the full variable domain reads DSGVTQTPKHLITATGQRVTLRCSPRSGDLSVYWYQQSLDQGLQFLIQYYNGEERAKGNILERFSAQQFPDLHSELNLSSLELGDSALYFCASSGGNTGELFFGEGSRLTVL.

This sequence joins TRBV28 and TRBJ2-3; D unresolved. The CDR3 length is 14 residues. From germline, CDR1 is MDHEN and CDR2 SYDVKM. Between the trimmed V and J ends, which lost 3 bases and 2 bases, there was a span of 9 bases. The CDR3 protein is CASSFLSSTDTQYF. The CDR3 nucleotides read TGTGCCAGCAGTTTCCTTAGTTCCACAGATACGCAGTATTTT.